Described below is a single T cell receptor (beta chain) sequence and its context. The V gene's germline CDR1 is KGHSH and CDR2 LQKENI. The V gene end was trimmed by 4 bases and the J gene end by 3 bases; junction bases not matched to a gene: 4. CDR3 length equals 15 residues. This sample was included in a study of blood T cell repertoires in COVID-19. About the research overall: COVID-19 samples, acute and convalescent, were from the United States, Italy and Spain.

Source study methods: The authors estimated nucleated cell counts from reference gene primer amplification. Produced via immunoSEQ multiplex PCR; TCRdb's table is partial and in-frame only. V and J calls and clone size are those listed in that table; D and trimming were worked out from the DNA. The profile covers some 170,000 clones, with around 80% appearing a single time and about 8.4% taken by the ten largest. This sequence was found in a woman in her 70s with acute or convalescent COVID-19. The V gene is TRBV18, the J gene TRBJ2-7, with 12 bases aligning to TRBD1. Sequencing was done on a sample of peripheral blood. The CDR3 loop is CASSLGQGAYYEQYF. DNA of the CDR3: TGTGCCAGCTCACTGGGACAGGGGGCGTACTACGAGCAGTACTTC.